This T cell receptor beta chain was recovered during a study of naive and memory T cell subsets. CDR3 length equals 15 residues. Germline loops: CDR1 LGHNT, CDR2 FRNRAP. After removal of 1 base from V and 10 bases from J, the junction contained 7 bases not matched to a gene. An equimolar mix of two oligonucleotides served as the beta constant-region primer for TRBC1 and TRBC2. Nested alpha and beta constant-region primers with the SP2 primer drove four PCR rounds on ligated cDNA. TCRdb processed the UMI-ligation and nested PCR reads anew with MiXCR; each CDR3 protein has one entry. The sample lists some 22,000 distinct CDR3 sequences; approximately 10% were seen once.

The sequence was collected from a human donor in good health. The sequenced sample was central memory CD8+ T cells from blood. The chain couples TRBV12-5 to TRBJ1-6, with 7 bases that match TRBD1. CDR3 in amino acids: CASGLDHRGGSPLHF. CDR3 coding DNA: TGTGCTAGTGGTTTGGACCACAGGGGTGGGTCACCCCTCCACTTT.